This T cell receptor beta chain was sequenced in a study of T cell changes during pregnancy in multiple sclerosis. The V segment lost 6 bases and the J segment 2 bases; nucleotides outside the gene matches: 7. Germline V gene lookup returns CDR1 LGHNA and CDR2 YSLEER. The CDR3 has 15 residues. Sequenced by immunoSEQ multiplex PCR; TCRdb stores in-frame clones only, minus some. The sample yields roughly 27,000 clones, approximately 91% seen once. Here the sequenced sample was CD8+ T cells from peripheral blood mononuclear cells, taken in the second trimester of pregnancy. The chain recombines TRBV4-3 with TRBJ2-1; 7 bases match TRBD2. The receptor was derived from a female donor with multiple sclerosis, enrolled in a pregnancy study. The CDR3 nucleotides read TGCGCCAGCAGGGGGGGGACGGGCGCCTACAATGAGCAGTTCTTC. Its protein product is CASRGGTGAYNEQFF.